This T cell receptor beta chain was sequenced for a study of post-analysis software for immune sequencing data. At the level of the study: Relapsing-remitting, secondary progressive and progressive-relapsing forms of multiple sclerosis all featured among disease courses.

Concerning this clonotype: No antigen is known for it. Its ends do not fully match the called genes, so a read error is possible.

CDR1 SGHTA and CDR2 FQGTGA come from the germline V gene. This CDR3 is 15 amino acids long. General observations from the study: Normalized Chao1 diversity in multiple sclerosis patients fell significantly below that of controls. Patients showed TRBV5-6, TRBV5-1 and TRBV20-1 among several TRBV segments more frequent than in controls.

The library was made from cDNA and included unique molecular identifiers. TCRdb recomputed calls from the PCR reads with MiXCR, one row per CDR3 protein. Of hundreds of thousands of distinct CDR3 sequences listed, approximately 53% are singletons. The receptor was isolated from a girl aged 10-17 years with multiple sclerosis. The chain recombines TRBV7-3 with TRBJ1-1, with a weak D call TRBD1 (6 bases). The specimen was blood. The CDR3 spells CASNLSRDKNTEAFF. The CDR3, as DNA: TGTGCCAGCAACTTAAGCCGGGACAAGAACACTGAAGCTTTCTTT.